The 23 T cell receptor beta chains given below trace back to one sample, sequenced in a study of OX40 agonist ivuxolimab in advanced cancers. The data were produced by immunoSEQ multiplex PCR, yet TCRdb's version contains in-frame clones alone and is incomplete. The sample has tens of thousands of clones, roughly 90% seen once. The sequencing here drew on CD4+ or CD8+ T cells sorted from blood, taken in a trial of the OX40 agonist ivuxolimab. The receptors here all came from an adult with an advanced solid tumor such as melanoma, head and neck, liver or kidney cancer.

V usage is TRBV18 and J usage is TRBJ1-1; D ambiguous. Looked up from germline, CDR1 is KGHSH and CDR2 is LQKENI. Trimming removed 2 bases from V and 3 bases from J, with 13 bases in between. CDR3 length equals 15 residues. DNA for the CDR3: TGTGCCAGCTCACCAGGGTCCAGTTCTTACACTGAAGCTTTCTTT. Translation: CASSPGSSSYTEAFF.

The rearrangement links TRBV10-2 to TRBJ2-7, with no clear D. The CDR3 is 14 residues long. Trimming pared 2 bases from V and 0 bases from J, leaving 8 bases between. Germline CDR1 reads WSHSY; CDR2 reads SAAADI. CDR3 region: CASSEDWSSYEQYF. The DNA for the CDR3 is TGCGCCAGCAGTGAGGACTGGAGCTCCTACGAGCAGTACTTC.

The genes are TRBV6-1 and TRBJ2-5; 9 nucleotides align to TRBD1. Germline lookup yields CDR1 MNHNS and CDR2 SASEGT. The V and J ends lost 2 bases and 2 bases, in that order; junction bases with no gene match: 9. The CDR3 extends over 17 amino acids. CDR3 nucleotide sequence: TGTGCCAGCAGTGAACTAATGCCGGGGACAGGGCAAGAGACCCAGTACTTC. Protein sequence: CASSELMPGTGQETQYF.

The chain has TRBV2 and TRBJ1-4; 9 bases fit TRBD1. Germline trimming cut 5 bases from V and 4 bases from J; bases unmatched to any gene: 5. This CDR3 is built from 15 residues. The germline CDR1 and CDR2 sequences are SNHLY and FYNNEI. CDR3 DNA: TGTGCCAGCAGTAAACGGGACAGGGATAATGAAAAACTGTTTTTT. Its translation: CASSKRDRDNEKLFF. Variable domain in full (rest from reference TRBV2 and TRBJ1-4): EPEVTQTPSHQVTQMGQEVILRCVPISNHLYFYWYRQILGQKVEFLVSFYNNEISEKSEIFDDQFSVERPDGSNFTLKIRSTKLEDSAMYFCASSKRDRDNEKLFFGSGTQLSVL.

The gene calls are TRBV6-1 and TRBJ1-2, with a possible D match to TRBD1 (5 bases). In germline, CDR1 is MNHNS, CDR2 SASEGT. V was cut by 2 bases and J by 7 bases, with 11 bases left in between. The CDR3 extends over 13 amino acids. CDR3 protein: CASSEFRQSGYTF. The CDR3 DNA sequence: TGTGCCAGCAGTGAATTCCGACAGAGTGGCTACACCTTC.

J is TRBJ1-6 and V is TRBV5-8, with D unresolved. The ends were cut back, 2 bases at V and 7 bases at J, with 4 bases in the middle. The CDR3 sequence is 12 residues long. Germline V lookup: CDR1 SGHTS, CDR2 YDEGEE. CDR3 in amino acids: CASSLPNSPLHF. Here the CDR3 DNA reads TGTGCCAGCAGCTTACCCAATTCACCCCTCCACTTT. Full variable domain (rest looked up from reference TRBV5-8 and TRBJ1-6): EAGVTQSPTHLIKTRGQQATLRCSPISGHTSVYWYQQALGLGLQFLLWYDEGEERNRGNFPPRFSGRQFPNYSSELNVNALELEDSALYLCASSLPNSPLHFGNGTRLTVT.

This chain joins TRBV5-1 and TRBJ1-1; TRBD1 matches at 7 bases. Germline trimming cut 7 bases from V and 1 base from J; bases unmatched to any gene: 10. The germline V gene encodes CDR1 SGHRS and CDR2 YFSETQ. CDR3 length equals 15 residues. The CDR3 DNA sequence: TGCGCCAGCCAACCCAGGGAGGGGGCGAACACTGAAGCTTTCTTT. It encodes CASQPREGANTEAFF.

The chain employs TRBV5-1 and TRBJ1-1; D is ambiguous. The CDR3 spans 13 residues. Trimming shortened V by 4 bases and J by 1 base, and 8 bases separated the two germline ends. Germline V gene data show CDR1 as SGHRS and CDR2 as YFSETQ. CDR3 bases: TGCGCCAGCAGCGCTACATCGAACACTGAAGCTTTCTTT. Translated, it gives CASSATSNTEAFF.

The DNA of the CDR3 is TGTGCCAGCAGTTCCCTGGGACAGGGGAGAAACATTCAGTACTTC. Residues: CASSSLGQGRNIQYF. This rearrangement joins TRBV28 to TRBJ2-4; 10 bases line up with TRBD1. Unmatched junction bases numbered 6, after V lost 4 bases and J lost 6 bases. The CDR3 runs 15 residues. CDR1 is MDHEN and CDR2 is SYDVKM in the germline V gene.

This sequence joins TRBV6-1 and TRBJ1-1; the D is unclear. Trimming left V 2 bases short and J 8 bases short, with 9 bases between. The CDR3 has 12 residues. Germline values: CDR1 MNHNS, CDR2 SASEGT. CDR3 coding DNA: TGTGCCAGCAGTGAATCCCCGCAGGAAGCTTTCTTT. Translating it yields CASSESPQEAFF.

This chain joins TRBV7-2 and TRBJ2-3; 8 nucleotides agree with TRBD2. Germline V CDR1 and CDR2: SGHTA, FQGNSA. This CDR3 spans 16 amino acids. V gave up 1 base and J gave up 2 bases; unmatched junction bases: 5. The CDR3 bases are TGTGCCAGCAGCTTAGGTGACGGGAGGGCCACAGATACGCAGTATTTT. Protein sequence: CASSLGDGRATDTQYF. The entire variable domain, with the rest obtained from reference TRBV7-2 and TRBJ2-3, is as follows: GAGVSQSPSNKVTEKGKDVELRCDPISGHTALYWYRQSLGQGLEFLIYFQGNSAPDKSGLPSDRFSAERTGGSVSTLTIQRTQQEDSAVYLCASSLGDGRATDTQYFGPGTRLTVL.

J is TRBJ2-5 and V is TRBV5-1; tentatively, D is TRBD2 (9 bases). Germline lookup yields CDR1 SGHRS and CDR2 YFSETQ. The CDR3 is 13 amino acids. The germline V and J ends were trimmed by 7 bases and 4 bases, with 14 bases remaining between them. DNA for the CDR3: TGCGCCAGCGCGGGGGGGACAGGAGAGACCCAGTACTTC. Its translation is CASAGGTGETQYF.

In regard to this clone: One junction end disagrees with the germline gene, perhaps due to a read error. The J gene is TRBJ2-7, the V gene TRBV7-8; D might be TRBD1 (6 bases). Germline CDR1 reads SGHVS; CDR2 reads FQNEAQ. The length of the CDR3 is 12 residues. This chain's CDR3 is CASSRLGRGYSF. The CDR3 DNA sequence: TGTGCCAGCAGCCGTTTGGGCAGGGGATACTCCTTC.

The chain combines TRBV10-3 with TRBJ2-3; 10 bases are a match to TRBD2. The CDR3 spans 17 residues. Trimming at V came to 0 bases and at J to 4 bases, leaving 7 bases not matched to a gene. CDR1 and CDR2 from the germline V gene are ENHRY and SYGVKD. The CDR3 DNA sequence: TGTGCCATCAGTGAGTCCCCTAGCGGGAGAAAAGCAGATACGCAGTATTTT. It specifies CAISESPSGRKADTQYF.

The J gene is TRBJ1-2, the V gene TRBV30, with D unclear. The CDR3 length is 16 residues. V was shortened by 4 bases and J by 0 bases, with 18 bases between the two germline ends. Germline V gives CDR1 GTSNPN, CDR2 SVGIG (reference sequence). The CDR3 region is CAWKGRSSASNYGYTF. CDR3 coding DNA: TGTGCCTGGAAAGGCCGCTCCTCCGCTTCTAACTATGGCTACACCTTC.

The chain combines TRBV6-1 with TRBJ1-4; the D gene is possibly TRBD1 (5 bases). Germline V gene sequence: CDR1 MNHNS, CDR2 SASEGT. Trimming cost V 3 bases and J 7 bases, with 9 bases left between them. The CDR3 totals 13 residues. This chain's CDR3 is CASSEPGSEKLFF. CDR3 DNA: TGTGCCAGCAGTGAGCCAGGGTCTGAAAAACTGTTTTTT.

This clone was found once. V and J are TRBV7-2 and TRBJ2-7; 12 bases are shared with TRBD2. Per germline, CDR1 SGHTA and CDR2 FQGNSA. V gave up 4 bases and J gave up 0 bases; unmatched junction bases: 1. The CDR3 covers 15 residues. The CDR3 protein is CASSSTSGGSYEQYF. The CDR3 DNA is TGTGCCAGCAGCTCGACTAGCGGGGGCTCCTACGAGCAGTACTTC.

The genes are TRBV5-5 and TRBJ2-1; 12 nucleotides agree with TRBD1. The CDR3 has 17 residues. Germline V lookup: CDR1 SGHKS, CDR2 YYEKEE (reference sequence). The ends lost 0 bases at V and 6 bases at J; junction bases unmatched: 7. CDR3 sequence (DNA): TGTGCCAGCAGCTTGGCTGGGACAGGGGGCGCTCCCAATGAGCAGTTCTTC. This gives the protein CASSLAGTGGAPNEQFF.

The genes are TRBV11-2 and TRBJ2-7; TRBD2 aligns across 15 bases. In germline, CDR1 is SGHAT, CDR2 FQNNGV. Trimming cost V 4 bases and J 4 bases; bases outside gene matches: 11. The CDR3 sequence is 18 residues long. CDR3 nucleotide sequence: TGTGCCAGCAGCTCCTACCTCGGACTAGCGGGGGGGTGGTACGAGCAGTACTTC. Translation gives CASSSYLGLAGGWYEQYF. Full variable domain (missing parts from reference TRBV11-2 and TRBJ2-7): EAGVAQSPRYKIIEKRQSVAFWCNPISGHATLYWYQQILGQGPKLLIQFQNNGVVDDSQLPKDRFSAERLKGVDSTLKIQPAKLEDSAVYLCASSSYLGLAGGWYEQYFGPGTRLTVT.

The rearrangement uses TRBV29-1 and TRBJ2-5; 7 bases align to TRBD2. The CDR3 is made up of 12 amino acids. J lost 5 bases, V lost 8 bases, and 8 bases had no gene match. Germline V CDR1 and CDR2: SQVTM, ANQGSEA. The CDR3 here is CSFRGGDETQYF. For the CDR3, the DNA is TGCAGCTTCCGTGGGGGGGACGAGACCCAGTACTTC. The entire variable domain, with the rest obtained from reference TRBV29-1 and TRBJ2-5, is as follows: SAVISQKPSRDICQRGTSLTIQCQVDSQVTMMFWYRQQPGQSLTLIATANQGSEATYESGFVIDKFPISRPNLTFSTLTVSNMSPEDSSIYLCSFRGGDETQYFGPGTRLLVL.

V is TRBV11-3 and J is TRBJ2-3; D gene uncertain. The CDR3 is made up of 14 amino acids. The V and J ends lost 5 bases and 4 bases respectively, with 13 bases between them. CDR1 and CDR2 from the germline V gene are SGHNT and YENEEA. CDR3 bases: TGTGCCAGCAGCCCCGCCGCCTCGGCAGATACGCAGTATTTT. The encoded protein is CASSPAASADTQYF. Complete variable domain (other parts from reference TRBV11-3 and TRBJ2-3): EAGVVQSPRYKIIEKKQPVAFWCNPISGHNTLYWYLQNLGQGPELLIRYENEEAVDDSQLPKDRFSAERLKGVDSTLKIQPAELGDSAVYLCASSPAASADTQYFGPGTRLTVL.

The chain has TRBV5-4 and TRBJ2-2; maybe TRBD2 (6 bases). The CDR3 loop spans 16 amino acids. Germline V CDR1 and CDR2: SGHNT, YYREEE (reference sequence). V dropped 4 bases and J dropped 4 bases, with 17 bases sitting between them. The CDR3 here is CASSPPSGRSTGELFF. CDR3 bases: TGTGCCAGCAGCCCTCCGAGCGGGCGGTCCACCGGGGAGCTGTTTTTT. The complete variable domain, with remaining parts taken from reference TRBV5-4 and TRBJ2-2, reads ETGVTQSPTHLIKTRGQQVTLRCSSQSGHNTVSWYQQALGQGPQFIFQYYREEENGRGNFPPRFSGLQFPNYSSELNVNALELDDSALYLCASSPPSGRSTGELFFGEGSRLTVL.

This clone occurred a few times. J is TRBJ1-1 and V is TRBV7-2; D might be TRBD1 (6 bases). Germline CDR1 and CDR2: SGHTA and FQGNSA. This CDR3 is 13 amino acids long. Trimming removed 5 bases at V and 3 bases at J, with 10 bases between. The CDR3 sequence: CASSQQGDTEAFF. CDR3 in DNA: TGTGCCAGCAGCCAACAGGGAGACACTGAAGCTTTCTTT.